This TCR beta chain was profiled in a study of blood T cell repertoires in COVID-19. Clones were read by immunoSEQ multiplex PCR, and TCRdb kept only the in-frame ones, dropping some. The sample records 250,000 to 350,000 clones, about nine tenths being singletons. J lost 4 bases, V lost 5 bases, and 3 bases had no gene match. The germline gives CDR1 LNHDA, CDR2 SQIVND (reference sequence). This CDR3 has 13 amino acids. Sequenced material: peripheral blood. The J gene is TRBJ2-7, the V gene TRBV19; 9 bases are shared with TRBD1. The clonotype comes from a woman aged 30 to 39 with COVID-19, enrolled during active disease. CDR3 loop: CASSEDRGYEQYF. CDR3 DNA: TGTGCCAGTAGTGAGGACAGGGGATACGAGCAGTACTTC.